This T cell receptor (beta chain) was found in a study of control samples from healthy donors and cancer patients (dated by TCRdb to about 2020). Library preparation employed the immunoSEQ multiplex PCR assay. In its TCRdb copy, this immuneACCESS table keeps in-frame sequences only and misses some clones. Where compared with another copy, unresolved V genes explain less than half of these, and the others have no known cause. The sample records 150,000 or so clones, about 94% of which are singletons. 4.1% of the sample rests with the top ten. Points on this clone: Its recognized antigen is unknown. No quality values exist for individual bases; no much larger clone is one base distant.

V is clipped by 3 bases and J by 3 bases, and the sequence between their germline boundaries is 15 bases long. Including the terminal cysteine and phenylalanine, the CDR3 comprises 16 residues. Kept here is only the CDR3 DNA, which spans 48 bases and is read in frame from base 1. For CDR1 and CDR2, the germline V gene lists MGHDK and SYGVNS. The clonotype comes from a woman in her sixties or seventies in good health. Sequencing used blood. The rearranged segments are TRBV25-1 and TRBJ1-3; 5 matching bases give a weak D call of TRBD1. The nucleotide sequence is given as TGTGCCAGCAGTGACCCCCCGGGGGTACTTGGAAACACCATATATTTT. Its translation reads: CASSDPPGVLGNTIYF.